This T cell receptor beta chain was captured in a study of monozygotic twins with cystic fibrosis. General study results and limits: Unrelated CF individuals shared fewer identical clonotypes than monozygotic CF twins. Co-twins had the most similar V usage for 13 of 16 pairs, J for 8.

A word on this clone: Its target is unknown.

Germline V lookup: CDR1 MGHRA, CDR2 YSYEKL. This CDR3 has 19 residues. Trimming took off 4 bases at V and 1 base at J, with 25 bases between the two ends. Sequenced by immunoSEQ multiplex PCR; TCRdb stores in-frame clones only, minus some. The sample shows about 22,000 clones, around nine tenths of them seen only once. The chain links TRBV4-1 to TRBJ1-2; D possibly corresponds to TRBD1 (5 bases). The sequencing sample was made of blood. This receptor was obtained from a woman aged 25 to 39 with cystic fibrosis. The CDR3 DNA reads TGCGCCAGCAGCCTTAGCCCGGGGACGGAATCATACTTTAACTATGGCTACACCTTC. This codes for CASSLSPGTESYFNYGYTF.